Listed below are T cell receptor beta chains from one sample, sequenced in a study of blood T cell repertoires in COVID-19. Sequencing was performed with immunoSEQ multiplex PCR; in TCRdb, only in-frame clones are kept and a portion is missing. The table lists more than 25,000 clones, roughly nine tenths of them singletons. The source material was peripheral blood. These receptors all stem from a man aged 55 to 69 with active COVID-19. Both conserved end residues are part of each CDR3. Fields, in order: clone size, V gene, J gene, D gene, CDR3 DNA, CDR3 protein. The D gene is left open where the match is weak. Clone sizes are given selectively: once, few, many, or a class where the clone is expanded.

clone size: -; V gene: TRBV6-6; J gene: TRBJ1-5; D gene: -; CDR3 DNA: TGTGCCAGCAGTCCTAATAGGCGGGCCCGAGGCAGGGGCTTGCCTAGCAATCAGCCCCAGCATTTT; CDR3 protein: CASSPNRRARGRGLPSNQPQHF
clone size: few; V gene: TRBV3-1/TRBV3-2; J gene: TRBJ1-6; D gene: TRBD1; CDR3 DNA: TGTGCCAGCAGCCAGGGACAGGGATCACCCCTCCACTTT; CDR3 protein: CASSQGQGSPLHF
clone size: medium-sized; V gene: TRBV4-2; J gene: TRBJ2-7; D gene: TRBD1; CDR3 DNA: TGTGCCAGCAGCCAAGATCGTGGGACAGGGGCTGACGAGCAGTACTTC; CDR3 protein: CASSQDRGTGADEQYF
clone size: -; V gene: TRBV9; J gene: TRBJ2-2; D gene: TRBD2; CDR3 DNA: TGTGCCAGCAGCCCCGAGGCGGGGGGGCTCTCCACCGGGGAGCTGTTTTTT; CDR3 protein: CASSPEAGGLSTGELFF
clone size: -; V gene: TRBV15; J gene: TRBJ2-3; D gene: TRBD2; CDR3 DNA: TGTGCCACCCGCTCTAGCGGGGGGTCAGATACGCAGTATTTT; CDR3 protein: CATRSSGGSDTQYF
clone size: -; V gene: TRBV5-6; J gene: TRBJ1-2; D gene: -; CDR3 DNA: TGTGCCAGCAGCTTGCAATTCGCCCCCCAGGGGTCCTATGGCTACACCTTC; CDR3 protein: CASSLQFAPQGSYGYTF
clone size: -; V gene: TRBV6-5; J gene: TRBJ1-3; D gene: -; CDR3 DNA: TGTGCCAGCAGTTCCGTCGGACAGAGTGGAAACACCATATATTTT; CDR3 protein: CASSSVGQSGNTIYF
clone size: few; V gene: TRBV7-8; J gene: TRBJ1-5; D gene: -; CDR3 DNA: TGTGCCAGCAGCCTAATTGACAGCCGTAGCCCTATAAAGAGCAATCAGCCCCAGCATTTT; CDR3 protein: CASSLIDSRSPIKSNQPQHF
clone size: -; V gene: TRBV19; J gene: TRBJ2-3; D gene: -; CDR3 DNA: TGTGCCAGTAGTGTCCAGGGAGGAGATACGCAGTATTTT; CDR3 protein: CASSVQGGDTQYF
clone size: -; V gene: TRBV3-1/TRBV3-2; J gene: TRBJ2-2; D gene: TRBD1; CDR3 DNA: TGTGCCAGCAGCCGACGGACAGGGGGGACCGGGGAGCTGTTTTTT; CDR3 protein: CASSRRTGGTGELFF
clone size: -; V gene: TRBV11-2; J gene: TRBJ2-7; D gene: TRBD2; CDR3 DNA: TGTGCCAGCAGCTTAGGGGGTGTAGCGGGGGAGCAGTACTTC; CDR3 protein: CASSLGGVAGEQYF
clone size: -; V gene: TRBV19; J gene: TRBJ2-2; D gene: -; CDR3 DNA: TGTGCCAGTAGTGGGACTGCGGGTGTCGCCGGGGAGCTGTTTTTT; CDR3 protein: CASSGTAGVAGELFF
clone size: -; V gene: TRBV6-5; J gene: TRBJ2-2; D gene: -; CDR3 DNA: TGTGCCAGCAGCCATCAGTCCAACACCGGGGAGCTGTTTTTT; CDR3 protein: CASSHQSNTGELFF
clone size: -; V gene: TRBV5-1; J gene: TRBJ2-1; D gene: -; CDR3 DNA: TGCGCCAGCAGCCTGGCCCGAGGCTCCTACAATGAGCAGTTCTTC; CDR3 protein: CASSLARGSYNEQFF
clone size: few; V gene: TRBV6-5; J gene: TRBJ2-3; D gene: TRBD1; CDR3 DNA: TGTGCCAGCAGGGTACAGGGGGCCGCAGATACGCAGTATTTT; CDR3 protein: CASRVQGAADTQYF
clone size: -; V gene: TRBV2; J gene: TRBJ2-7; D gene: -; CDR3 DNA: TGTGCCAGCAGTGTTTATACGGTCTCCTACGAGCAGTACTTC; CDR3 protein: CASSVYTVSYEQYF
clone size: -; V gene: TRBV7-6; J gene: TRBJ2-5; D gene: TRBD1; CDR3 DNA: TGTGCCAGCAGTCGTACCGGGACAGTGGGAGAGACCCAGTACTTC; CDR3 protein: CASSRTGTVGETQYF
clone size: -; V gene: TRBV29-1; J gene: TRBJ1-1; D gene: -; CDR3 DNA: TGCAGCGTTATCTTAAGTACTGGGAACACTGAAGCTTTCTTT; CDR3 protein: CSVILSTGNTEAFF
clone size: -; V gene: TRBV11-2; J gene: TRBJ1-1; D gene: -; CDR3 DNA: TGTGCCAGCAGCGCGATGAACACTGAAGCTTTCTTT; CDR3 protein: CASSAMNTEAFF
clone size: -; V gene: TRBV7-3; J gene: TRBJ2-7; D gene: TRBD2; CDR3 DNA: TGTGCCAGCAGCCCGGCGGGGGGCCCCACCTACGAGCAGTACTTC; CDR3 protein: CASSPAGGPTYEQYF
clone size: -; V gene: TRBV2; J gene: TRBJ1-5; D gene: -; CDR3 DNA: TGTGCCAGCAGTGAACTGGGGCGGCCCGATCAGCCCCAGCATTTT; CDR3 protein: CASSELGRPDQPQHF
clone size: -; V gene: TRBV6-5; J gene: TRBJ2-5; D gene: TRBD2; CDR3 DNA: TGTGCCAGCAGTTACTTCACACTAGCGGGGGGGGAGACCCAGTACTTC; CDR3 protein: CASSYFTLAGGETQYF
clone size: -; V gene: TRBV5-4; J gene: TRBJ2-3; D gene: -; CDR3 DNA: TGTGCCAGCAGCGTATTCGGTAGCACAGATACGCAGTATTTT; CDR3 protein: CASSVFGSTDTQYF
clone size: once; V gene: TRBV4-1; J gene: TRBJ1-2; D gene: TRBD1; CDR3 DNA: TGCGCCAGCAGCCAAGATATGGGACAGGGGGCCTATGGCTACACCTTC; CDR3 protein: CASSQDMGQGAYGYTF
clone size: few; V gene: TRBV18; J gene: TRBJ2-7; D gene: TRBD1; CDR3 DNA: TGTGCCAGCTCACCACGGGGACAGAGCTACGAGCAGTACTTC; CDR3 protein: CASSPRGQSYEQYF
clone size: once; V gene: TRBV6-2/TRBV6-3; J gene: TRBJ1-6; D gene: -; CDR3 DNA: TGTGCCAGCAGTTATATCAATTCACCCCTCCACTTT; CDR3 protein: CASSYINSPLHF
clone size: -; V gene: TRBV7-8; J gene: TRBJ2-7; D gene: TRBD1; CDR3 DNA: TGTGCCAGCAGCTTAGAGGGACAGTTTTACGAGCAGTACTTC; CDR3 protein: CASSLEGQFYEQYF
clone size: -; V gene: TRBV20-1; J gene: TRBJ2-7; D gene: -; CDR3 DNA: TGCAGTGCTAGTTACCGCGGGTTCTACGAGCAGTACTTC; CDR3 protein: CSASYRGFYEQYF
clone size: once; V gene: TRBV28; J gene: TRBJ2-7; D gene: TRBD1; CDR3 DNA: TGTGCCAGCAGTTTTCGACAGGGGAGATACGAGCAGTACTTC; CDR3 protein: CASSFRQGRYEQYF
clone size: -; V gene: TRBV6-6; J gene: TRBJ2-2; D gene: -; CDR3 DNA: TGTGCCAGCAGTTACTCGAATCAGGGGCGGGCCGGGGAGCTGTTTTTT; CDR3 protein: CASSYSNQGRAGELFF
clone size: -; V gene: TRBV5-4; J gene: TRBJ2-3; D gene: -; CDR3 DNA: TGTGCCAGCAGCTTAGGCTCTAGCGCAGATACGCAGTATTTT; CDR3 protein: CASSLGSSADTQYF
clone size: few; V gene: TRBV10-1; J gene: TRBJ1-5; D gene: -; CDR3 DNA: TGCGCCAGCAGCCCGGACAGTGGTAATCAGCCCCAGCATTTT; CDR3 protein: CASSPDSGNQPQHF
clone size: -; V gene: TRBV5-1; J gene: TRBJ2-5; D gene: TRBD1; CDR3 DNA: TGCGCCAGCAGCTCGCCGGACAGGGGTGAGACCCAGTACTTC; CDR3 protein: CASSSPDRGETQYF
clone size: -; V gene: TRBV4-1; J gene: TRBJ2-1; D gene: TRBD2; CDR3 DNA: TGCGCCAGCAGCCAAGGTCTAGCGGGGGGGCCTTTCCAGCATGAGCAGTTCTTC; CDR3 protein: CASSQGLAGGPFQHEQFF
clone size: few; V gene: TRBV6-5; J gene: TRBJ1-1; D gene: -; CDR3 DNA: TGTGCCAGCACTCTTCACCTAAACACTGAAGCTTTCTTT; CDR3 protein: CASTLHLNTEAFF
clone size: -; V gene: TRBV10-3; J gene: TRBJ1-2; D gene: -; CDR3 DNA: TGTGCCATCAGTGAGTCTACAGGACCGAGGGGCTACACCTTC; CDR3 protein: CAISESTGPRGYTF
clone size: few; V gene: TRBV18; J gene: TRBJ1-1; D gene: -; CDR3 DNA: TGTGCCAGCTCACCCGAGGGGAGGTCTATGAACACTGAAGCTTTCTTT; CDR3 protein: CASSPEGRSMNTEAFF
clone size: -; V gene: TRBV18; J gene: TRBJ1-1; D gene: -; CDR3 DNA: TGTGCCAGCTCACCCAGGGATCCCACTGAAGCTTTCTTT; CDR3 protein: CASSPRDPTEAFF
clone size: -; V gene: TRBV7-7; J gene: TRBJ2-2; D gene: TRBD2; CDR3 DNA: TGTGCTAGCAGCTCGGGACTAGCGGCCCCGGCGAACACCGGGGAGCTGTTTTTT; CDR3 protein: CASSSGLAAPANTGELFF
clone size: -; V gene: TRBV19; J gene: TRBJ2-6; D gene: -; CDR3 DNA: TGTGCCAGTAGTATAGTAGTTGAGGTGGCCTCTGGGGCCAACGTCCTGACTTTC; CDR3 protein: CASSIVVEVASGANVLTF
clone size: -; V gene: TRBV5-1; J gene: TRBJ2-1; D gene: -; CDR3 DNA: TGCGCCAGCAGAGGGGGAGGGACATCACAGTTCTTC; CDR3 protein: CASRGGGTSQFF
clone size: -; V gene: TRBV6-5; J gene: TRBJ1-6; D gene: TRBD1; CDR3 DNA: TGTGCCAGCAGTAACAGGGGTTCACCCCTCCACTTT; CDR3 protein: CASSNRGSPLHF
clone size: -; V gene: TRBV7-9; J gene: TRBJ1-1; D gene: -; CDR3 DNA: TGTGCCAGCAGCGGGACCCCGCCGGGAGGTACTGAAGCTTTCTTT; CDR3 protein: CASSGTPPGGTEAFF
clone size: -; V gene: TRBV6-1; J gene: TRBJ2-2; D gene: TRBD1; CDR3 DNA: TGTGCCAGCAGTGAGCTTTGGGGACAGGGAGGCACCGGGGAGCTGTTTTTT; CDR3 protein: CASSELWGQGGTGELFF
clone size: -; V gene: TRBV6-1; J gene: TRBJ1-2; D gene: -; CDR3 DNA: TGTGCCAGCAGTGAACCCCCCAGAGCGAACTATGGCTACACCTTC; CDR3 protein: CASSEPPRANYGYTF
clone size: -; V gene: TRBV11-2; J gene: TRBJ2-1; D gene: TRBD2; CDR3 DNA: TGTGCCAGCAGCAGCAATCCGGGGAGGGGCTACAATGAGCAGTTCTTC; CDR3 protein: CASSSNPGRGYNEQFF